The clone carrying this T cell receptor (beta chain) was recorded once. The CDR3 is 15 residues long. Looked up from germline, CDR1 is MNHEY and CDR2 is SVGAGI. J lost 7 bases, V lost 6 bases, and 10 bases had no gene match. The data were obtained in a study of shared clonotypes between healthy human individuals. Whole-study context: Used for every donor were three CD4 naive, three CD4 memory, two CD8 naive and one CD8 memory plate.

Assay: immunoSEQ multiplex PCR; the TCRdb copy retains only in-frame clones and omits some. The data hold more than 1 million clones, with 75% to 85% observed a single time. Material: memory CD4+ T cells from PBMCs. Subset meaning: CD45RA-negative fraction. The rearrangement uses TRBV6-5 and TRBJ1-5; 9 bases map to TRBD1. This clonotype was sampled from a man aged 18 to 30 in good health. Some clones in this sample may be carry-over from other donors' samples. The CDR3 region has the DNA TGTGCCAGCAGATCCGGGACAGGGAATGGGCAGCCCCAGCATTTT. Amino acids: CASRSGTGNGQPQHF.